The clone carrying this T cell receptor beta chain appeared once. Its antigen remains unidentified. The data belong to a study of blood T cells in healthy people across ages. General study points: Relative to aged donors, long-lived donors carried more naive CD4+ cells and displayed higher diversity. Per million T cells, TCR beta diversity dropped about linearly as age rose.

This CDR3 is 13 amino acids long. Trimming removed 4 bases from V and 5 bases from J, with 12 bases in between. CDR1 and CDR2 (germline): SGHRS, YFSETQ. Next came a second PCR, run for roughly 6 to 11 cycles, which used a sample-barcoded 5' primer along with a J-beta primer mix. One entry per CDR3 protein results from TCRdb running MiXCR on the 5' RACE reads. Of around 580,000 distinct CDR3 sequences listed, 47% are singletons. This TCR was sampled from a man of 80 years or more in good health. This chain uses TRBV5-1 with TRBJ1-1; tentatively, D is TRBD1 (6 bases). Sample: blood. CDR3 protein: CASSTVTGTEAFF. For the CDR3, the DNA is TGCGCCAGCAGCACCGTGACAGGAACTGAAGCTTTCTTT.